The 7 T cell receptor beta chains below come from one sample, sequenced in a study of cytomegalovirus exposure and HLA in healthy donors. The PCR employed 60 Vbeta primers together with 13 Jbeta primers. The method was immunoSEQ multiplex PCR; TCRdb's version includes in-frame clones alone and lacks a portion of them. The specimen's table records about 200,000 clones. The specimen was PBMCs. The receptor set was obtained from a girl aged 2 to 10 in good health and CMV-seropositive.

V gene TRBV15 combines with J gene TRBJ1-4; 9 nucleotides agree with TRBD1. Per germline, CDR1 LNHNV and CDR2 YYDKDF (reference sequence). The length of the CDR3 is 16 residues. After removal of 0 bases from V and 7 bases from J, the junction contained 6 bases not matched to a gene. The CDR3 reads CATSRDLGQGSEKLFF. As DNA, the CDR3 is TGTGCCACCAGCAGAGATCTGGGACAGGGTTCTGAAAAACTGTTTTTT.

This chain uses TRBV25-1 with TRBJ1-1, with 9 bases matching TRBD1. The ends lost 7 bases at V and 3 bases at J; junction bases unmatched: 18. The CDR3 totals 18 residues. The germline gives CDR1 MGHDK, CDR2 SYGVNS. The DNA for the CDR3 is TGTGCCAGCACCGGATGGGAAGGTACAGGGGGCTCGTACACTGAAGCTTTCTTT. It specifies CASTGWEGTGGSYTEAFF.

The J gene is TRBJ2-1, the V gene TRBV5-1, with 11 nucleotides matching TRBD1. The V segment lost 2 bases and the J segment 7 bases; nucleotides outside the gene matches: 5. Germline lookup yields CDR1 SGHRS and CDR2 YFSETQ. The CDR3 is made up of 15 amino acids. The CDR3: CASSLRTGGLNEQFF. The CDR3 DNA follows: TGCGCCAGCAGCTTACGGACAGGGGGCCTTAATGAGCAGTTCTTC.

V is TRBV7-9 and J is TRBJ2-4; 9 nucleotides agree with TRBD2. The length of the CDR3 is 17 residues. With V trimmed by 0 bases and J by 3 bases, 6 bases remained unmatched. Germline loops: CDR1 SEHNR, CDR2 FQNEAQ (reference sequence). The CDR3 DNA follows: TGTGCCAGCAGCTTAGCCGGGACTAGCTCCTTCAAAAACATTCAGTACTTC. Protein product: CASSLAGTSSFKNIQYF.

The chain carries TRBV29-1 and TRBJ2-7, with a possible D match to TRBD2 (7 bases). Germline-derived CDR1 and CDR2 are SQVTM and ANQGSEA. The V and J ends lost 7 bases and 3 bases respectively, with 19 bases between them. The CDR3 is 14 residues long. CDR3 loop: CSAESREGVYEQYF. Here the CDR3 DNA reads TGCAGCGCCGAGTCCAGGGAGGGGGTCTACGAGCAGTACTTC.

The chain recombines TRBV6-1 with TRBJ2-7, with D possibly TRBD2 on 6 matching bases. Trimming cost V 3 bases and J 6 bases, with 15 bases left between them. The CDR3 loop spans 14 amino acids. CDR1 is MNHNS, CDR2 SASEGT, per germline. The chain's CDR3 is CASSDRDSGTEQYF. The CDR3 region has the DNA TGTGCCAGCAGTGACCGGGACTCGGGTACCGAGCAGTACTTC.

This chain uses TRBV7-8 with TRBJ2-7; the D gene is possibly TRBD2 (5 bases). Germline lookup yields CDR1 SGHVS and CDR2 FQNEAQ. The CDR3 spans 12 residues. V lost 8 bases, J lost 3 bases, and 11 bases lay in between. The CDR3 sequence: CASEGRNYEQYF. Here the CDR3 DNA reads TGTGCCAGCGAGGGCAGAAACTACGAGCAGTACTTC.